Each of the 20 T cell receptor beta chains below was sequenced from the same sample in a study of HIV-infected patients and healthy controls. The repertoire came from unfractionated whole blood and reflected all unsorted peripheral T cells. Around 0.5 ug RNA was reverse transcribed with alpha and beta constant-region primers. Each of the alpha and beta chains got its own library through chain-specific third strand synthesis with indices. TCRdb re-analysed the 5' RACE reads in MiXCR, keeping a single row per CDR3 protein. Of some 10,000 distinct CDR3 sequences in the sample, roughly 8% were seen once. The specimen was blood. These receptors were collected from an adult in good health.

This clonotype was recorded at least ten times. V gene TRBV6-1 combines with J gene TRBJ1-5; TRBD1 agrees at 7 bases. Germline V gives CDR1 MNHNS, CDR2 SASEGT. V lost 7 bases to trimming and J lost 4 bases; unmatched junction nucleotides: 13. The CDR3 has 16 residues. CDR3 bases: TGTGCCAGCAAGAGACAGGGAGGTGGAGGAAATCAGCCCCAGCATTTT. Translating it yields CASKRQGGGGNQPQHF.

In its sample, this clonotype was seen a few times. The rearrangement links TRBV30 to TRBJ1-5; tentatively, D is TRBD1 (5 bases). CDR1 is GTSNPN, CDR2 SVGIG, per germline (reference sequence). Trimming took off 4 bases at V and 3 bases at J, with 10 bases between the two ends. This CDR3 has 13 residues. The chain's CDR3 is CAWTGSNNQPQHF. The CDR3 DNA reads TGTGCCTGGACAGGGTCCAACAATCAGCCCCAGCATTTT.

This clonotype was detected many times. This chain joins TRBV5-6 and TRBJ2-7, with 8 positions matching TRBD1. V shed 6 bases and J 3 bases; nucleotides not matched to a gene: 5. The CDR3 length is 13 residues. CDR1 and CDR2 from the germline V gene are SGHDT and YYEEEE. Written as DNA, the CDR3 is TGTGCCAGCATGCGGGACAGGAGCTACGAGCAGTACTTC. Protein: CASMRDRSYEQYF.

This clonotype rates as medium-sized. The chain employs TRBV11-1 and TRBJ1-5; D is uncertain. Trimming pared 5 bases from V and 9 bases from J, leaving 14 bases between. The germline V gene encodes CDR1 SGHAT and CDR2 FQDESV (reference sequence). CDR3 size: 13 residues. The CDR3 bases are TGTGCCAGCAGCCCCAGCCCCGATGTGCCCCAGCATTTT. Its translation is CASSPSPDVPQHF.

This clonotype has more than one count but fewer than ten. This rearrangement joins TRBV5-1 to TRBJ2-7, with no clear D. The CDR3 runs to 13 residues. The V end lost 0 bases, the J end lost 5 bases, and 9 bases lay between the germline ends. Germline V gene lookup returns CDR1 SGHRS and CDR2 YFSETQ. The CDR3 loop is CASSLGWVDEQYF. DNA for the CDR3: TGCGCCAGCAGCTTGGGATGGGTGGACGAGCAGTACTTC.

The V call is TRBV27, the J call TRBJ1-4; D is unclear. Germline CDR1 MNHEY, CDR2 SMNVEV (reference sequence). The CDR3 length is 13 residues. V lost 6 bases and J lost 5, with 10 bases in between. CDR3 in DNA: TGTGCCAGCAGCCGACGCTCGAATGAAAAACTGTTTTTT. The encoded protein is CASSRRSNEKLFF.

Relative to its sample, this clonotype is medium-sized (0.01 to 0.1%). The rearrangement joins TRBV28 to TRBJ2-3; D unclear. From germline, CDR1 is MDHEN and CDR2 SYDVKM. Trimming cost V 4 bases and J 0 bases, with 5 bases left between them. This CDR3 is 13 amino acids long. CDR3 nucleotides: TGTGCCAGCAGTTATGGGAGCACAGATACGCAGTATTTT. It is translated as CASSYGSTDTQYF.

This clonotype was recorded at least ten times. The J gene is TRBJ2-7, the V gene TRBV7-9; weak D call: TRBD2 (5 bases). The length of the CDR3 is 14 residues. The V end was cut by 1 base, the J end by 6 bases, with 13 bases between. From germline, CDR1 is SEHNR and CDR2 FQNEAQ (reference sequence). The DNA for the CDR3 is TGTGCCAGCAGCTTAGGAGGTAGCGTCTCCGAGCAGTACTTC. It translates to CASSLGGSVSEQYF.

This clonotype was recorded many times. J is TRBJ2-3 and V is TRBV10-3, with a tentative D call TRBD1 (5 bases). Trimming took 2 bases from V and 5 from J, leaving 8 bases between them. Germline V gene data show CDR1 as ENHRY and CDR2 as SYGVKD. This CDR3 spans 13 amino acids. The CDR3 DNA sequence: TGTGCCATCAGTGAGGGAAGGGGAGATACGCAGTATTTT. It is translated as CAISEGRGDTQYF.

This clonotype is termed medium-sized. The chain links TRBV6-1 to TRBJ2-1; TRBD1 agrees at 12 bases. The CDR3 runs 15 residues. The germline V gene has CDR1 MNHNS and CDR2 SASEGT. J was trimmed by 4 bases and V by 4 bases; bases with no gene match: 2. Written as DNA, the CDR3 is TGTGCCAGCAGTGTGGGACAGGGGGCATACAATGAGCAGTTCTTC. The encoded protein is CASSVGQGAYNEQFF.

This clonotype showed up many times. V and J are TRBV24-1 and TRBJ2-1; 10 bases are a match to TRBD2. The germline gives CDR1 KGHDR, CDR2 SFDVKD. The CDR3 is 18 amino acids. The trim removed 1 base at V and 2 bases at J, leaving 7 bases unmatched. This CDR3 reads CATSDFERGGVTYNEQFF. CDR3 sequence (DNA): TGTGCCACCAGTGATTTCGAGCGGGGGGGTGTCACCTACAATGAGCAGTTCTTC.

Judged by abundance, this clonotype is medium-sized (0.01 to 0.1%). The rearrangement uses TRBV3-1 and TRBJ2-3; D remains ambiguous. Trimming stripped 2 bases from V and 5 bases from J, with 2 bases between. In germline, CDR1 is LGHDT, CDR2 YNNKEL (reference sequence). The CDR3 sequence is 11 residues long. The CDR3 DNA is TGTGCCAGCAGCCAAAAAGATACGCAGTATTTT. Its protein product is CASSQKDTQYF.

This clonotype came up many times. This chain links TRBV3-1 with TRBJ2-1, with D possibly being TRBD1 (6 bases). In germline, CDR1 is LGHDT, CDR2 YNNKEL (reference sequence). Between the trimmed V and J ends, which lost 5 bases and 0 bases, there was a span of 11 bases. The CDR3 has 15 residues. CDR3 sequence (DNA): TGTGCCAGCAGCTCCGGACAGTCCTCCTACAATGAGCAGTTCTTC. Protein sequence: CASSSGQSSYNEQFF.

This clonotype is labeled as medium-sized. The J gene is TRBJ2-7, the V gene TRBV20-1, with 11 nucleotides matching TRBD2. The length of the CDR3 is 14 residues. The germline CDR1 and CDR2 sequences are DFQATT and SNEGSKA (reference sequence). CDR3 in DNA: TGCAGAGCCCCCCCGGGACTAGCGGCCTACGAGCAGTACTTC. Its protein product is CRAPPGLAAYEQYF.

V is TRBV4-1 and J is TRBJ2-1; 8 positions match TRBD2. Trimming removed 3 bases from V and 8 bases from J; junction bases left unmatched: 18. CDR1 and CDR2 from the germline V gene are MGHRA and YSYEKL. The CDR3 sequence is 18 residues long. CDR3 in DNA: TGCGCCAGCAGCCATCTAGACCTCTTCGCGGGGGGCGCCCATGAGCAGTTCTTC. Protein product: CASSHLDLFAGGAHEQFF.

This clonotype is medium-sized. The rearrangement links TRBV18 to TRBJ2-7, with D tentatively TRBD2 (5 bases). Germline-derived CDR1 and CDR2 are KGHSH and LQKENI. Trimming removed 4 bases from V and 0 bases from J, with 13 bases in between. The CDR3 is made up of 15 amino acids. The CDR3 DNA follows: TGTGCCAGCTCACAGGAGCGGTTAAGCTCCTACGAGCAGTACTTC. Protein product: CASSQERLSSYEQYF.

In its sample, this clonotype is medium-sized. The CDR3 is CASSLGAGNTEAFF. Here the CDR3 DNA reads TGTGCCAGCAGTTTAGGGGCAGGGAACACTGAAGCTTTCTTT. This chain uses TRBV12-3 or TRBV12-4 with TRBJ1-1; D remains ambiguous. The V end was cut by 1 base, the J end by 1 base, with 7 bases between. The CDR3 extends over 14 amino acids.

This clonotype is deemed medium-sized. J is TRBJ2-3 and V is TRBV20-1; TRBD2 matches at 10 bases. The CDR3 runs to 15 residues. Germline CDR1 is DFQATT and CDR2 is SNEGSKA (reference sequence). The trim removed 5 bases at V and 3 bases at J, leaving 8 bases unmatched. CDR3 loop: CSALSGRTSTDTQYF. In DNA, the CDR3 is TGCAGTGCTCTTAGCGGGAGGACGTCGACAGATACGCAGTATTTT.

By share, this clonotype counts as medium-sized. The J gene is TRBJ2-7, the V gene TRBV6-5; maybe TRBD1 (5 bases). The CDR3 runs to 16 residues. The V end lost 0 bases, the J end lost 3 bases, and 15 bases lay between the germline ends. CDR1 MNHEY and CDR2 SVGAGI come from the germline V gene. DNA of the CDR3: TGTGCCAGCAGTTACTCTCGGGCAGGGTCGAGCTACGAGCAGTACTTC. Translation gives CASSYSRAGSSYEQYF.

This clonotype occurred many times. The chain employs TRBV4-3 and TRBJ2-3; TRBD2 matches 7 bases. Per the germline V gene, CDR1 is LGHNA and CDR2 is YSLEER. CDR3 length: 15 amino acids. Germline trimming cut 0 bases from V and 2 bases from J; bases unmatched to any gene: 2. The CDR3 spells CASSQDGRATDTQYF. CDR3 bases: TGCGCCAGCAGCCAAGATGGGAGGGCCACAGATACGCAGTATTTT.